Shown below are 5 T cell receptor beta chains from a single sample sequenced in a study of cytomegalovirus exposure and HLA in healthy donors. PCR primers comprised 60 Vbeta and 13 Jbeta primers. Clones were sequenced by immunoSEQ multiplex PCR, and TCRdb holds only the in-frame ones, with some missing. The table records 100,000 to 150,000 clones, around 80% of them present only once. The material sequenced was PBMCs. The receptors were sampled from a woman under 30 in good health and CMV-seropositive.

The table lists this clone with a count of one. The rearrangement uses TRBV27 and TRBJ1-2; 7 bases line up with TRBD1. This CDR3 has 16 residues. With V trimmed by 3 bases and J by 0 bases, 7 bases remained unmatched. Germline-derived CDR1 and CDR2 are MNHEY and SMNVEV (reference sequence). The CDR3 DNA follows: TGTGCCAGCAGTTTCCGGAAGGGGGCTTCTAACTATGGCTACACCTTC. Protein sequence: CASSFRKGASNYGYTF.

This sequence joins TRBV6-1 and TRBJ1-5, with 8 bases fitting TRBD1. The CDR3 has 14 residues. CDR1 is MNHNS, CDR2 SASEGT, per germline. After removal of 4 bases from V and 10 bases from J, the junction contained 9 bases not matched to a gene. CDR3 bases: TGTGCCAGCAGTGGAACAGGGGGGGGTCAACCCCAGCATTTT. It codes for CASSGTGGGQPQHF.

The chain recombines TRBV7-9 with TRBJ1-4; no reliable D call. Per the germline V gene, CDR1 is SEHNR and CDR2 is FQNEAQ (reference sequence). This CDR3 is built from 12 residues. V gave up 5 bases and J gave up 8 bases, with 9 bases separating them. In DNA, the CDR3 is TGTGCCAGCAGCGCGCCCCGGGAAAAACTGTTTTTT. Translating gives CASSAPREKLFF.

The chain is built from TRBV6-4 and TRBJ2-1; no firm D call. V lost 2 bases and J lost 7, with 15 bases in between. The CDR3 is 15 residues long. Germline-derived CDR1 and CDR2 are MRHNA and SNTAGT. CDR3 in DNA: TGTGCCAGCAGTGACGGAGAACGCGGTATGAATGAGCAGTTCTTC. Residues: CASSDGERGMNEQFF.

The genes are TRBV5-1 and TRBJ1-4; a possible D gene is TRBD1 (6 bases). Germline CDR1 reads SGHRS; CDR2 reads YFSETQ. Trimming shortened V by 2 bases and J by 5 bases, and 10 bases separated the two germline ends. The CDR3 length is 14 residues. The chain's CDR3 is CASSFQGQNEKLFF. CDR3 coding DNA: TGCGCCAGCAGCTTCCAGGGGCAGAATGAAAAACTGTTTTTT.